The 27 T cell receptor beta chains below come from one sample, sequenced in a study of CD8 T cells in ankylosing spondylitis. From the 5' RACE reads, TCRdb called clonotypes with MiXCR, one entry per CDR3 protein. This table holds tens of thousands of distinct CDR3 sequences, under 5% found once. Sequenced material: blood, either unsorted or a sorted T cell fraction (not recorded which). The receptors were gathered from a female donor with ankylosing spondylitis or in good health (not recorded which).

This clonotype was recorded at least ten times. The CDR3 sequence is CASSVEGTSWNEQFF. CDR3 nucleotides: TGTGCCAGCAGCGTAGAGGGGACTAGTTGGAATGAGCAGTTCTTC. V gene TRBV9 combines with J gene TRBJ2-1, with 8 bases that match TRBD2. The CDR3 is made up of 15 amino acids. V lost 0 bases and J lost 7; bases outside the gene matches: 6. Germline V CDR1 and CDR2: SGDLS, YYNGEE.

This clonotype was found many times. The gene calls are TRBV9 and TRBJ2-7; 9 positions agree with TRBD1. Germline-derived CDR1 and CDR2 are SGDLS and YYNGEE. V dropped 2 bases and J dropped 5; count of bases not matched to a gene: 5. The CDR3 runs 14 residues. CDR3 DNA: TGTGCCAGCAGCGTCGGACAGGGGCTAAACGAGCAGTACTTC. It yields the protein CASSVGQGLNEQYF.

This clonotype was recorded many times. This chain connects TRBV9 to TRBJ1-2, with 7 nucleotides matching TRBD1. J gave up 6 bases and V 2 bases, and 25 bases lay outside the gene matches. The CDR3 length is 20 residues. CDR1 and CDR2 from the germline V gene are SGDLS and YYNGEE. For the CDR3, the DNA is TGTGCCAGCAGCGTCGCACCCCAACCGTCAGCAAACCGGGACAGAGATGGCTACACCTTC. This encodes CASSVAPQPSANRDRDGYTF.

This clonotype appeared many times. Here the CDR3 DNA reads TGTGCCAGCAGCGTAGCTCGGGCCGATGAGCAGTTCTTC. It yields the protein CASSVARADEQFF. This chain uses TRBV9 with TRBJ2-1, with no clear D. The CDR3 has 13 amino acids. CDR1 is SGDLS and CDR2 is YYNGEE in the germline V gene. V lost 0 bases and J lost 8, with 9 bases in between.

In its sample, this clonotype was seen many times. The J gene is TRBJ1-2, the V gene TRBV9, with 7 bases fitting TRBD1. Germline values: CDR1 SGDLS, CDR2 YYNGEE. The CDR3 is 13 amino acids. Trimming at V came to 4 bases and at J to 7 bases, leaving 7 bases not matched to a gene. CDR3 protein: CASSLVQGPGYTF. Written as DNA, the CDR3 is TGTGCCAGCAGCCTGGTACAGGGGCCTGGCTACACCTTC.

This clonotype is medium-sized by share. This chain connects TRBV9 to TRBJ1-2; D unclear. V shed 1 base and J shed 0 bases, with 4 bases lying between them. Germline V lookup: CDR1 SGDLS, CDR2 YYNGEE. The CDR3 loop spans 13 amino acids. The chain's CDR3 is CASSVQANYGYTF. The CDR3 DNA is TGTGCCAGCAGCGTACAAGCTAACTATGGCTACACCTTC.

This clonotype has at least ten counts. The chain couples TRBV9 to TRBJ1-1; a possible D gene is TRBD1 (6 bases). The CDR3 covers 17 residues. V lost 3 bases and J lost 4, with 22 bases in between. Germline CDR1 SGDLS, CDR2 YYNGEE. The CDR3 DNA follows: TGTGCCAGCAGCGAGTGGGTGGGTTCACAGGGTAGCACTGAAGCTTTCTTT. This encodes CASSEWVGSQGSTEAFF.

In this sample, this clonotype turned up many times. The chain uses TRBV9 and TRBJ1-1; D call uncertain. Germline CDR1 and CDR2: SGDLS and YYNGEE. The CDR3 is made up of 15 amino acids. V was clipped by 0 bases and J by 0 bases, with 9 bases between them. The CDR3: CASSVEGAVNTEAFF. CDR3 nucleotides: TGTGCCAGCAGCGTAGAAGGTGCTGTGAACACTGAAGCTTTCTTT. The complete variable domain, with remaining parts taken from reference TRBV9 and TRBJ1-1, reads DSGVTQTPKHLITATGQRVTLRCSPRSGDLSVYWYQQSLDQGLQFLIQYYNGEERAKGNILERFSAQQFPDLHSELNLSSLELGDSALYFCASSVEGAVNTEAFFGQGTRLTVV.

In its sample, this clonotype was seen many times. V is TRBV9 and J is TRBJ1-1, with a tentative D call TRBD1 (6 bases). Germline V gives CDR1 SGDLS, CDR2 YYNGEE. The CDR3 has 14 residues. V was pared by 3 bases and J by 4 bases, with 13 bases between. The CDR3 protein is CASSEGVGGTEAFF. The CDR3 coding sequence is TGTGCCAGCAGCGAGGGGGTAGGGGGCACTGAAGCTTTCTTT.

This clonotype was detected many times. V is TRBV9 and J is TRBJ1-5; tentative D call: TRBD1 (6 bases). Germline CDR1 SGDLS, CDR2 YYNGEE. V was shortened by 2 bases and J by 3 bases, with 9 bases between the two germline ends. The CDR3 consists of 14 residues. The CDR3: CASSVTGTNQPQHF. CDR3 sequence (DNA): TGTGCCAGCAGCGTTACAGGGACCAATCAGCCCCAGCATTTT.

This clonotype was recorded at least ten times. The CDR3 region is CASSLGQAHNEQFF. The CDR3 DNA reads TGTGCCAGCAGCCTCGGACAGGCCCACAATGAGCAGTTCTTC. The gene calls are TRBV9 and TRBJ2-1, with 7 bases aligning to TRBD1. This CDR3 has 14 residues. The germline gives CDR1 SGDLS, CDR2 YYNGEE. Trimming at V came to 4 bases and at J to 5 bases, leaving 6 bases not matched to a gene. Full variable domain (outside the CDR3, taken from reference TRBV9 and TRBJ2-1): DSGVTQTPKHLITATGQRVTLRCSPRSGDLSVYWYQQSLDQGLQFLIQYYNGEERAKGNILERFSAQQFPDLHSELNLSSLELGDSALYFCASSLGQAHNEQFFGPGTRLTVL.

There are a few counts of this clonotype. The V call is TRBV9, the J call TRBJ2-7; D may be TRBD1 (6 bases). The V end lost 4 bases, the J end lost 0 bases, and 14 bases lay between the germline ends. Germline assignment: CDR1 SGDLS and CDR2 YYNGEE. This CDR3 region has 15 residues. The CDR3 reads CASSPHRASSYEQYF. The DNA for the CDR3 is TGTGCCAGCAGCCCTCACAGGGCTAGCTCCTACGAGCAGTACTTC.

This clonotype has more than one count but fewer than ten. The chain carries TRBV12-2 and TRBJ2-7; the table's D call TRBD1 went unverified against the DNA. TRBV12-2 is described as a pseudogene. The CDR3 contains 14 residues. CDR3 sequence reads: CASRFRWQDHEQYF. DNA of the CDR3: TGTGCAAGTCGCTTCAGGTGGCAGGACCACGAGCAGTACTTC.

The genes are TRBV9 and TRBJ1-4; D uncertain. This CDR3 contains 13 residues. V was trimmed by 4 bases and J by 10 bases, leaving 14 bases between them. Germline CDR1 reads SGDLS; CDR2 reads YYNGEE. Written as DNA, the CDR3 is TGTGCCAGCAGCCAAGCGCCGGAGGGAAAACTGTTTTTT. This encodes CASSQAPEGKLFF.

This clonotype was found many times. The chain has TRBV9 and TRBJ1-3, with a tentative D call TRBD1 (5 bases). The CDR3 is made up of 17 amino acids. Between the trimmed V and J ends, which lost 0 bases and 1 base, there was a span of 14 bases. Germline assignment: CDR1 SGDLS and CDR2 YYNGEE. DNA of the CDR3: TGTGCCAGCAGCGTAGGGCAGAGAGGGGTTTCTGGAAACACCATATATTTT. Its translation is CASSVGQRGVSGNTIYF.

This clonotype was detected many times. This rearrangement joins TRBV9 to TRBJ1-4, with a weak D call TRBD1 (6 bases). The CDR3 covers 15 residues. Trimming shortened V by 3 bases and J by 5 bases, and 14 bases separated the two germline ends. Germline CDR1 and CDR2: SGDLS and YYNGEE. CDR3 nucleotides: TGTGCCAGCAGCGCGTCAGGGGTCTCCAATGAAAAACTGTTTTTT. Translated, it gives CASSASGVSNEKLFF.

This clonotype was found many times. The CDR3 is CASSPTTDTQYF. CDR3 DNA sequence: TGTGCCAGCAGCCCTACCACAGATACGCAGTATTTT. The J gene is TRBJ2-3, the V gene TRBV9; no definite D call. CDR1 SGDLS and CDR2 YYNGEE come from the germline V gene. V shed 4 bases and J shed 2 bases, with 5 bases lying between them. The CDR3 consists of 12 residues. Complete variable domain (other parts from reference TRBV9 and TRBJ2-3): DSGVTQTPKHLITATGQRVTLRCSPRSGDLSVYWYQQSLDQGLQFLIQYYNGEERAKGNILERFSAQQFPDLHSELNLSSLELGDSALYFCASSPTTDTQYFGPGTRLTVL.

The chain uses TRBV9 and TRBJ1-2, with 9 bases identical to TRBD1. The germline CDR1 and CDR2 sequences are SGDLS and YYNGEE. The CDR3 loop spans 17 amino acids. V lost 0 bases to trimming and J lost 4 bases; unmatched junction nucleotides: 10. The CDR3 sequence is CASSVDIAGTGPYGYTF. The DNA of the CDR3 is TGTGCCAGCAGCGTAGATATTGCCGGGACAGGGCCCTATGGCTACACCTTC.

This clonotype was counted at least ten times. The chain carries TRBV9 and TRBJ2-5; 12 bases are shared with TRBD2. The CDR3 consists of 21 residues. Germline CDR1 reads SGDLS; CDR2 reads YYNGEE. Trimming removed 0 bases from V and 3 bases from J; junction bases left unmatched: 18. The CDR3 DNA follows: TGTGCCAGCAGCGTAGGGTACGGTCTAGCGGGGGGGATCGAGGAAGAAGAGACCCAGTACTTC. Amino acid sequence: CASSVGYGLAGGIEEEETQYF.

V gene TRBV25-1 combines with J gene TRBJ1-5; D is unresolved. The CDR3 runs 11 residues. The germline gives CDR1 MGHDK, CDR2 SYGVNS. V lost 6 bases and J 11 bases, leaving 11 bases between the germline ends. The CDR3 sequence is CASSPSVAQHF. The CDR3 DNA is TGTGCCAGCAGCCCTAGTGTCGCCCAGCATTTT.

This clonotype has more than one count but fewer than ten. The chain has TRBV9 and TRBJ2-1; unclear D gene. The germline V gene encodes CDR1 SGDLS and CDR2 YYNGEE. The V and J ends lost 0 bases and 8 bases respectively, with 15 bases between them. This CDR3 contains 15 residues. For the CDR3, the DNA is TGTGCCAGCAGCGTAGACGTAGGAAGCAGCGATGAGCAGTTCTTC. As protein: CASSVDVGSSDEQFF.

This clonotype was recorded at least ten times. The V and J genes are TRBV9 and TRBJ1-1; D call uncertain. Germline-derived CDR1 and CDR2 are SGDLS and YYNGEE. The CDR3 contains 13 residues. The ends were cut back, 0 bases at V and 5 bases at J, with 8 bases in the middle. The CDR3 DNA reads TGTGCCAGCAGCGTAGAGTCCGGTACTGAAGCTTTCTTT. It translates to CASSVESGTEAFF.

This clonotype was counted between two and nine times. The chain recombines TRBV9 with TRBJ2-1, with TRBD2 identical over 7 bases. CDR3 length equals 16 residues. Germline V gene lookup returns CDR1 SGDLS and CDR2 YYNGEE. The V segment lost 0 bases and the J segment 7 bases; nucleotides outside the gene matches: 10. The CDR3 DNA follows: TGTGCCAGCAGCGTAGATCCAGCGGGGATGGGGAATGAGCAGTTCTTC. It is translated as CASSVDPAGMGNEQFF.

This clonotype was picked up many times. The CDR3 sequence is CASSPSPGGHTDTQYF. Here the CDR3 DNA reads TGTGCCAGCAGCCCCAGTCCGGGGGGCCACACAGATACGCAGTATTTT. The genes are TRBV9 and TRBJ2-3; a weak D match, TRBD2 (7 bases). CDR1 is SGDLS and CDR2 is YYNGEE in the germline V gene. The V and J ends lost 4 bases and 2 bases respectively, with 17 bases between them. CDR3 size: 16 residues. Supplemented by reference TRBV9 and TRBJ2-3, the full variable domain reads DSGVTQTPKHLITATGQRVTLRCSPRSGDLSVYWYQQSLDQGLQFLIQYYNGEERAKGNILERFSAQQFPDLHSELNLSSLELGDSALYFCASSPSPGGHTDTQYFGPGTRLTVL.

The CDR3 loop is CASSVEGTGFEKLFF. The CDR3 coding sequence is TGTGCCAGCAGCGTAGAAGGGACAGGGTTTGAAAAACTGTTTTTT. The chain recombines TRBV9 with TRBJ1-4; 9 bases fit TRBD1. Germline assignment: CDR1 SGDLS and CDR2 YYNGEE. V lost 0 bases, J lost 7 bases, and 4 bases stayed unmatched. The CDR3 has 15 residues.

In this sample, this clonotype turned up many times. CDR3 region: CASSPRTGLTYNEQFF. Here the CDR3 DNA reads TGTGCCAGCAGCCCACGGACAGGGCTGACCTACAATGAGCAGTTCTTC. This chain joins TRBV9 and TRBJ2-1; 8 bases are shared with TRBD1. J gave up 2 bases and V 4 bases, and 8 bases lay outside the gene matches. The CDR3 is 16 residues long. Germline V gene lookup returns CDR1 SGDLS and CDR2 YYNGEE.

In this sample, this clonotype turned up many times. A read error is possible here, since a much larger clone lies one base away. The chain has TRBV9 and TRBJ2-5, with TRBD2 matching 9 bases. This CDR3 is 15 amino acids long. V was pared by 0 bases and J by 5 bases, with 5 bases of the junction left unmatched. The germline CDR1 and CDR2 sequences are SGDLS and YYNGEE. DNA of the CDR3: TGTGCCAGCAGCGTAGCTGGCGGGGGGGCGGAGACCCAGTACTTC. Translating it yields CASSVAGGGAETQYF.